This TCR beta chain stems from a study of CD8 T cells in Susac syndrome. Random hexamers were used to reverse transcribe an amount of about 0.5 to 1 ug RNA. An immunoSEQ multiplex PCR generated amplified TCR beta CDR3 products spanning 54 Vbeta and 13 Jbeta. TCRdb re-analysed the immunoSEQ multiplex PCR reads in MiXCR, keeping a single row per CDR3 protein. This table holds 150,000 to 200,000 distinct CDR3 sequences, about 93% found once. The authors carried out high-throughput sequencing of TCR beta. They applied it to CD8+ and CD4+ T cells obtained from blood. The V and J ends lost 5 bases and 3 bases, in that order; junction bases with no gene match: 8. CDR3 length equals 17 residues. CDR1 and CDR2 from the germline V gene are SEHNR and FQNEAQ (reference sequence).

Sequences were obtained from CD4+ T cells from PBMCs. The sequence was collected from a human donor with Susac syndrome. The chain links TRBV7-9 to TRBJ2-5, with 14 bases identical to TRBD2. The CDR3 DNA follows: TGTGCCAGCAGCGGACTAGCGGGAGGAGGGGGCGAAGAGACCCAGTACTTC. The encoded protein is CASSGLAGGGGEETQYF.